The entry that follows covers one TCR beta chain sequence. CDR1 is SEHNR, CDR2 FQNEAQ, per germline (reference sequence). Trimming pared 3 bases from V and 7 bases from J, leaving 3 bases between. The CDR3 covers 11 residues. TCRdb reanalysed the 5' RACE reads using MiXCR and keeps one entry per CDR3 protein. The sample holds around 300,000 distinct CDR3 sequences, roughly 4% seen once. The data belong to a study of T cells after yellow fever vaccination. This chain connects TRBV7-9 to TRBJ1-4; D ambiguous. This receptor was identified in a young man who received the YFV17D yellow fever vaccine. The specimen comprised PBMCs, sampled 5 days after the yellow fever booster vaccination. CDR3 nucleotide sequence: TGTGCCAGCAGCTTTGCTGAAAAACTGTTTTTT. Protein product: CASSFAEKLFF.